Below are 8 T cell receptor beta chains sequenced from a single sample in a study of blood T cells in healthy people across ages (dated by TCRdb to between 2014 and 2016). The receptor library was made with 5' RACE. TCRdb lists the instrument as Illumina HiSeq 2500. A second 7 to 11 cycle PCR used a sample-barcoded 5' primer and a J-beta primer mix. Starting from the raw public reads, TCRdb applied fastp trimming at Q25, assembled clones with MiXCR and retained in-frame beta chains. Rows are unified per CDR3 protein, each entry keeping the most common DNA and genes. The sample contains roughly 1.7 million distinct CDR3 sequences, about 35% of them found a single time. In total, the top ten clones hold approximately 10% of the sample. Sequencing was performed on blood. These TCRs come from a woman aged 25 to 39 in good health.

This clonotype was detected only a few times. V is TRBV28 and J is TRBJ2-1, with D tentatively TRBD2 (6 bases). Germline CDR1 MDHEN, CDR2 SYDVKM. Trimming removed 1 base at V and 10 bases at J, with 11 bases between. There are 13 residues in the CDR3. The DNA for the CDR3 is TGTGCCAGCAGTTTATTAGCGGCCCAAGAGCAGTTCTTC. It codes for CASSLLAAQEQFF. Using reference TRBV28 and TRBJ2-1 for the parts outside the CDR3, the full variable domain is DVKVTQSSRYLVKRTGEKVFLECVQDMDHENMFWYRQDPGLGLRLIYFSYDVKMKEKGDIPEGYSVSREKKERFSLILESASTNQTSMYLCASSLLAAQEQFFGPGTRLTVL.

The genes are TRBV20-1 and TRBJ2-3; the D is unclear. This CDR3 contains 14 residues. V was clipped by 4 bases and J by 2 bases, with 13 bases between them. In germline, CDR1 is DFQATT, CDR2 SNEGSKA (reference sequence). The CDR3 DNA sequence: TGCAGTGCTACTGGACCGGCCCACACAGATACGCAGTATTTT. Residues: CSATGPAHTDTQYF.

The chain is built from TRBV10-3 and TRBJ2-7; 7 bases match TRBD1. Germline CDR1 ENHRY, CDR2 SYGVKD. The V and J ends lost 11 bases and 8 bases, in that order; junction bases with no gene match: 12. This CDR3 comprises 12 residues. The CDR3: CAVATGSSKQYF. The CDR3 bases are TGTGCCGTCGCGACAGGGAGCTCCAAGCAGTACTTC.

The sample holds one count of this clonotype. This chain connects TRBV7-3 to TRBJ2-1; no definite D call. The ends were cut back, 4 bases at V and 7 bases at J, with 11 bases in the middle. This CDR3 spans 13 amino acids. Per germline, CDR1 SGHTA and CDR2 FQGTGA. In DNA, the CDR3 is TGTGCCAGCAGCTCCCTCGAAGTAAATGAGCAGTTCTTC. Its translation: CASSSLEVNEQFF. The full variable domain, its missing parts supplied by reference TRBV7-3 and TRBJ2-1, is GAGVSQTPSNKVTEKGKYVELRCDPISGHTALYWYRQSLGQGPEFLIYFQGTGAADDSGLPNDRFFAVRPEGSVSTLKIQRTERGDSAVYLCASSSLEVNEQFFGPGTRLTVL.

Concerning this clonotype itself: Relative to the germline gene, one junction end is altered; a read error may explain this. The J gene is TRBJ2-7, the V gene TRBV12-3 or TRBV12-4; 9 bases are shared with TRBD1. This CDR3 is 16 amino acids long. For the CDR3, the DNA is TGTGCCGGCAGTTTATCCCCGCGACAGGGGGCCTACGAGCAGTACTTC. Translated, it gives CAGSLSPRQGAYEQYF.

The V gene is TRBV20-1, the J gene TRBJ2-1; 11 nucleotides line up with TRBD2. This CDR3 is built from 13 residues. V lost 3 bases, J lost 7 bases, and 2 bases stayed unmatched. Looked up from germline, CDR1 is DFQATT and CDR2 is SNEGSKA (reference sequence). The CDR3: CSARPSGGNEQFF. The CDR3, as DNA: TGCAGTGCTAGGCCTAGCGGGGGGAATGAGCAGTTCTTC.

This clonotype was counted between two and nine times. The chain is built from TRBV4-1 and TRBJ2-3, with a tentative D call TRBD2 (5 bases). The CDR3 has 17 amino acids. Germline CDR1 is MGHRA and CDR2 is YSYEKL. V was clipped by 5 bases and J by 2 bases, with 20 bases between them. In DNA form, the CDR3 reads TGCGCCAGCAGCTTGCGGTCCAGCGGTAATCCCACAGATACGCAGTATTTT. It translates to CASSLRSSGNPTDTQYF.

CDR3 sequence (DNA): TGTGCCAGCAGCAAAGTCTGGAACAATCAGCCCCAGCATTTT. This encodes CASSKVWNNQPQHF. The V call is TRBV21-1, the J call TRBJ1-5. TRBV21-1 is deemed a pseudogene. The CDR3 is 14 residues long.